This T cell receptor (beta chain) came from a study of T cell repertoires in cytomegalovirus infection. The table lists this clonotype with a few counts. Its antigen is still unknown. The V and J ends lost 3 bases and 8 bases respectively, with 14 bases between them. There are 14 residues in the CDR3. TCRdb passed the reads through MiXCR, listing each CDR3 protein once. This table holds 680,000 or so distinct CDR3 sequences, under 40% found once. Broader study findings: Of the TCR beta families, the public ones yielded a cumulative frequency that identified carriers of CMV plus the relevant HLA. The response measured ex vivo was dominated by TCR beta clonotypes (HLA-C-restricted and CMV-specific).

The chain is built from TRBV12-3 or TRBV12-4 and TRBJ1-5; tentatively, D is TRBD1 (5 bases). The receptor comes from a human donor in good health (CMV status not recorded). Some clones in this sample may be carry-over from other donors' samples. The sample consisted of PBMCs. The CDR3 reads CASSLGVMNEPQHF. The CDR3 DNA follows: TGTGCCAGCAGTTTGGGGGTGATGAACGAGCCCCAGCATTTT.